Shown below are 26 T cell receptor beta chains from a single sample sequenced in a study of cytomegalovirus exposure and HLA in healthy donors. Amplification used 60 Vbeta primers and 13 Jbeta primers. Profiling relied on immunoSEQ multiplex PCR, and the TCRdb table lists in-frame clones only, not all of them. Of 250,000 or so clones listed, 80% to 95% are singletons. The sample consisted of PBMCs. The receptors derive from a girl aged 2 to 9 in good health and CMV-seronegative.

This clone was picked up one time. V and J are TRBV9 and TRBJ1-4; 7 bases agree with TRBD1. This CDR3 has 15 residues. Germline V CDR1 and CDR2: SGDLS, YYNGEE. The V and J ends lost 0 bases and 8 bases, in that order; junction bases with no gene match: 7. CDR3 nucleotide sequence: TGTGCCAGCAGCGTAGGTGGGACAGCTGTGGAAAAACTGTTTTTT. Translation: CASSVGGTAVEKLFF. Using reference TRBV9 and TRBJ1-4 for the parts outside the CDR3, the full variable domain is DSGVTQTPKHLITATGQRVTLRCSPRSGDLSVYWYQQSLDQGLQFLIQYYNGEERAKGNILERFSAQQFPDLHSELNLSSLELGDSALYFCASSVGGTAVEKLFFGSGTQLSVL.

The CDR3 reads CASSSRLVPEQFF. Here the CDR3 DNA reads TGTGCCAGCAGTTCACGACTAGTGCCTGAGCAGTTCTTC. The chain combines TRBV27 with TRBJ2-1; D is perhaps TRBD2 (6 bases). Trimming took off 4 bases at V and 9 bases at J, with 13 bases between the two ends. This CDR3 has 13 residues. Germline-derived CDR1 and CDR2 are MNHEY and SMNVEV (reference sequence).

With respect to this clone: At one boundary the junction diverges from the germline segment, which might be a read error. CDR3 loop: CASSEMGTGSKPRHF. The DNA of the CDR3 is TGCGCCAGCAGTGAGATGGGGACAGGGTCGAAGCCCCGGCATTTT. The V call is TRBV10-2, the J call TRBJ1-5; 9 bases are shared with TRBD1. This CDR3 has 15 amino acids. Germline V lookup: CDR1 WSHSY, CDR2 SAAADI.

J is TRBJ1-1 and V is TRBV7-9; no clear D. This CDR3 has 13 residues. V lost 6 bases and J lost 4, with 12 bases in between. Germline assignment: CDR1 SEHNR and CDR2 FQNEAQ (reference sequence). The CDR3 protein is CASSDGRGTEAFF. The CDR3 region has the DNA TGTGCCAGCAGTGACGGCCGGGGCACTGAAGCTTTCTTT.

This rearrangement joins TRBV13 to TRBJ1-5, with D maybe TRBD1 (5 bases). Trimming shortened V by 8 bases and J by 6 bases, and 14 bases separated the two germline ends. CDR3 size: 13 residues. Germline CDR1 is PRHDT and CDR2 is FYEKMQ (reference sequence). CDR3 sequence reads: CASREGRGQPQHF. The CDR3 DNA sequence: TGTGCCAGCCGGGAGGGGCGCGGTCAGCCCCAGCATTTT.

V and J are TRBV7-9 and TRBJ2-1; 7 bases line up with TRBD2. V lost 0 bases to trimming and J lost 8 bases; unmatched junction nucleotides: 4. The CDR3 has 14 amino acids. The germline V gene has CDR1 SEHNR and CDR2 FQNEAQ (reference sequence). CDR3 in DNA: TGTGCCAGCAGCTTAGCGGGGGGGTTCGATGAGCAGTTCTTC. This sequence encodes CASSLAGGFDEQFF.

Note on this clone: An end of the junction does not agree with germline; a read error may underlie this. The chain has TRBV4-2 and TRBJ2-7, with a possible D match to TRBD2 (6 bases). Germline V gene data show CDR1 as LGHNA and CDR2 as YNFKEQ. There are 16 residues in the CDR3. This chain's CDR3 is CASSEEGTGLAYEQYF. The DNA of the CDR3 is TGTGCCAGCAGCGAAGAGGGGACGGGACTGGCCTACGAGCAGTACTTC.

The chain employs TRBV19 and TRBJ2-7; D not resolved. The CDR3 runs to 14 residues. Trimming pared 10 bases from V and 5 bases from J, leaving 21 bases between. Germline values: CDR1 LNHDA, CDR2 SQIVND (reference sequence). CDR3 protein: CATSPAGLGDEQYF. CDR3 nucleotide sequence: TGTGCCACCTCCCCCGCAGGTCTCGGCGACGAGCAGTACTTC.

The CDR3 loop reads CASSQDRRPEEQYF. CDR3 coding DNA: TGTGCCAGCAGCCAAGATCGCAGACCGGAGGAGCAGTACTTC. The chain joins TRBV14 to TRBJ2-7; D not certain. CDR3 length: 14 residues. Trimming took off 0 bases at V and 7 bases at J, with 13 bases between the two ends. CDR1 and CDR2 from the germline V gene are SGHDN and FVKESK.

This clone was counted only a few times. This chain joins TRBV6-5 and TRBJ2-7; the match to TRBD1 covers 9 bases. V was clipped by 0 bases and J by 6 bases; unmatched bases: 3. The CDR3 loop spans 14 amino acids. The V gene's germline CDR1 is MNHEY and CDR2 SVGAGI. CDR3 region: CASSYSNRGLEQYF. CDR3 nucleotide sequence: TGTGCCAGCAGTTACTCGAACAGGGGGCTCGAGCAGTACTTC.

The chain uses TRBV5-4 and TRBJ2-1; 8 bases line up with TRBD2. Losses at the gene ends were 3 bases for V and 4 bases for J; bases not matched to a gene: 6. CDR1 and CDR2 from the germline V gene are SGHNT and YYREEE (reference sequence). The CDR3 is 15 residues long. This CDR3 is CASSYGLAGYNEQFF. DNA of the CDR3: TGTGCCAGCAGCTACGGACTAGCTGGGTACAATGAGCAGTTCTTC.

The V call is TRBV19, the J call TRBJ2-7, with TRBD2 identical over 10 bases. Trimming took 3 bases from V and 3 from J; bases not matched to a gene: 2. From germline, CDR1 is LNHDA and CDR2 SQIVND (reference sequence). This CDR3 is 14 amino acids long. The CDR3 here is CASSMVAGGYEQYF. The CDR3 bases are TGTGCCAGTAGTATGGTAGCGGGGGGCTACGAGCAGTACTTC.

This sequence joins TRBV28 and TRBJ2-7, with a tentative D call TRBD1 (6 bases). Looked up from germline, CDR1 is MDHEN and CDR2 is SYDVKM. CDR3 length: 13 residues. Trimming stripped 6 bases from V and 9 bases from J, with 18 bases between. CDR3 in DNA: TGTGCCAGCAGACTACAGGGCCTCCGAGCGCAGTACTTC. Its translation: CASRLQGLRAQYF.

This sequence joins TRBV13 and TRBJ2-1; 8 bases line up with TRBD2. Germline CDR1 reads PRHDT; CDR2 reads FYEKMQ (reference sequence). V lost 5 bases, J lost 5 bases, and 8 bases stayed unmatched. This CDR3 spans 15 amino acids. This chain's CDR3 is CASSHREGRDNEQFF. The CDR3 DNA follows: TGTGCCAGCAGCCATCGGGAGGGCCGAGACAATGAGCAGTTCTTC.

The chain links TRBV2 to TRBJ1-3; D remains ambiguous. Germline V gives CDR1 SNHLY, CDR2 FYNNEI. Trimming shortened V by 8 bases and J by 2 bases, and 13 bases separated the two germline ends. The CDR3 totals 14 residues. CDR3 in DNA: TGTGCCAGCTTCGCGGGGTCGGCTGGAAACACCATATATTTT. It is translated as CASFAGSAGNTIYF.

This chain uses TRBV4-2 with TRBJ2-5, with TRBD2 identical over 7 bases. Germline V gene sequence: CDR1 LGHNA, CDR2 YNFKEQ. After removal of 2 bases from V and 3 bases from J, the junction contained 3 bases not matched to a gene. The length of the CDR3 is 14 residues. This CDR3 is CASSQRLAEETQYF. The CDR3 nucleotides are TGTGCCAGCAGCCAACGACTAGCTGAAGAGACCCAGTACTTC.

CDR3 protein: CASSPGLVSTDTQYF. For the CDR3, the DNA is TGTGCCAGCTCGCCCGGACTGGTTAGCACAGATACGCAGTATTTT. V usage is TRBV18 and J usage is TRBJ2-3, with D maybe TRBD2 (5 bases). CDR1 KGHSH and CDR2 LQKENI come from the germline V gene. V lost 6 bases and J lost 0, with 13 bases in between. This CDR3 is 15 amino acids long.

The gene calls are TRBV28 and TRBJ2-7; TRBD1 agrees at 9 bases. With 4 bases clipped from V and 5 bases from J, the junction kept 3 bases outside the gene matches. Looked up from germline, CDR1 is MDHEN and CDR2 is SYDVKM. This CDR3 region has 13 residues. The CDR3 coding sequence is TGTGCCAGCAGTTACAGGGGGCCAAACGAGCAGTACTTC. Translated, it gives CASSYRGPNEQYF.

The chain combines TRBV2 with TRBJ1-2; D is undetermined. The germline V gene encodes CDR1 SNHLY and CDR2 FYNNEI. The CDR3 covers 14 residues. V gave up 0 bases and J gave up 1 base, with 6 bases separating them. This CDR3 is CASSEAEGNYGYTF. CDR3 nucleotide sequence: TGTGCCAGCAGTGAAGCTGAGGGTAACTATGGCTACACCTTC.

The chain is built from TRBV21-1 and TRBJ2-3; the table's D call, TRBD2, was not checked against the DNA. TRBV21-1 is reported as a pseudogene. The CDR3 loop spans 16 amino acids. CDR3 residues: CASSKVVAGDTDTQYF. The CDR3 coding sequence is TGTGCCAGCAGCAAAGTAGTAGCGGGGGACACAGATACGCAGTATTTT.

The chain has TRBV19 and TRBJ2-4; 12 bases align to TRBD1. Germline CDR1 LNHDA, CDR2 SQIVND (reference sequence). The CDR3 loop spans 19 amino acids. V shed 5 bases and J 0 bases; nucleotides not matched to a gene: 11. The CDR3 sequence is CASSLGTGGYELAKNIQYF. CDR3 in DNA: TGTGCCAGTAGTCTCGGGACAGGGGGCTATGAATTAGCCAAAAACATTCAGTACTTC. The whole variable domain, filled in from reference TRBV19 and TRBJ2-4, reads DGGITQSPKYLFRKEGQNVTLSCEQNLNHDAMYWYRQDPGQGLRLIYYSQIVNDFQKGDIAEGYSVSREKKESFPLTVTSAQKNPTAFYLCASSLGTGGYELAKNIQYFGAGTRLSVL.

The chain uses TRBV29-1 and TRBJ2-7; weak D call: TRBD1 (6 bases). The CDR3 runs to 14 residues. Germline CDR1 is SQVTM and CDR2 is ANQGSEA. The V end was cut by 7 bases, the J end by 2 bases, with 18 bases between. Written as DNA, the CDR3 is TGCAGCGCTCTAACAGGGAAGAGGACCTACGAGCAGTACTTC. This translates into CSALTGKRTYEQYF.

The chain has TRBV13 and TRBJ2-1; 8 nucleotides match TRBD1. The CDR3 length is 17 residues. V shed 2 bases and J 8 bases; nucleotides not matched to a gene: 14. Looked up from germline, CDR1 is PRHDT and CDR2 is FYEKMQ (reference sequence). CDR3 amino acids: CASSLLALTGETDEQFF. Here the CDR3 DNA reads TGTGCCAGCAGCTTATTGGCCCTGACAGGGGAGACCGATGAGCAGTTCTTC. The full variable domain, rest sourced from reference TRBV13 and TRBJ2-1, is AAGVIQSPRHLIKEKRETATLKCYPIPRHDTVYWYQQGPGQDPQFLISFYEKMQSDKGSIPDRFSAQQFSDYHSELNMSSLELGDSALYFCASSLLALTGETDEQFFGPGTRLTVL.

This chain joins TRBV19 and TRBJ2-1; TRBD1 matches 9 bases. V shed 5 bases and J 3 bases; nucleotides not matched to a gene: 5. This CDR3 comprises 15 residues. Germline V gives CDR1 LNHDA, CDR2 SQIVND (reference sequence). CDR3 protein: CASSPDRGLYNEQFF. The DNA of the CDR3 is TGTGCCAGTAGTCCGGACAGGGGACTCTACAATGAGCAGTTCTTC.

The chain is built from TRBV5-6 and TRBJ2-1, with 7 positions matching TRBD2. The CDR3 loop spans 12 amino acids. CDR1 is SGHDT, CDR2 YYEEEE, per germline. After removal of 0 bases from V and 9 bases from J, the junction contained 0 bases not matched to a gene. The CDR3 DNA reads TGTGCCAGCAGCTTGGGCGGGAGTGAGCAGTTCTTC. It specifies CASSLGGSEQFF.

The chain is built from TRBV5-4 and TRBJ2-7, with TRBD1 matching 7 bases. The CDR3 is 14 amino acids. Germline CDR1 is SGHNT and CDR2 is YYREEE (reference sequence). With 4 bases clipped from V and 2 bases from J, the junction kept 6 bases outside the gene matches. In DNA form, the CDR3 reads TGTGCCAGCAGCCCAGGGGGATTTACCTACGAGCAGTACTTC. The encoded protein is CASSPGGFTYEQYF.